Listed here are 6 T cell receptor beta chains from one sample, sequenced in a study of human T cells and chemical hapten exposure. Time point reported: patch test 1, 2 weeks after DPC sensitization. Treatment denoted: therapeutic diphenylcyclopropenone sensitization with weekly scalp DPC. Each CDR3 protein is one row after TCRdb ran MiXCR on the RACE reads. The sample carries some 70,000 distinct CDR3 sequences, 25% to 40% recorded once. The input for sequencing was whole blood, taken in connection with sensitization to the hapten diphenylcyclopropenone (DPC). The receptors were gathered from a man aged 40-49 years with alopecia areata. Some clones in this sample may be carry-over from other donors' samples.

This clonotype occurred a few times. CDR3 protein: CATSRGETRRGETQYF. CDR3 in DNA: TGTGCCACCAGCAGAGGGGAGACACGACGGGGGGAGACCCAGTACTTC. The gene calls are TRBV15 and TRBJ2-5; possibly TRBD2 for D (6 bases). This CDR3 spans 16 amino acids. Germline-derived CDR1 and CDR2 are LNHNV and YYDKDF (reference sequence). The V and J ends lost 1 base and 5 bases respectively, with 17 bases between them.

This clonotype was counted between two and nine times. This chain links TRBV7-2 with TRBJ1-5; a possible D gene is TRBD1 (5 bases). The CDR3 sequence is 15 residues long. V was pared by 1 base and J by 2 bases, with 9 bases between. Germline values: CDR1 SGHTA, CDR2 FQGNSA. CDR3 DNA sequence: TGTGCCAGCAGCTTAGTCCAGGGCGGCAATCAGCCCCAGCATTTT. Its translation is CASSLVQGGNQPQHF.

This clonotype was counted once. The chain combines TRBV27 with TRBJ2-5; unclear D gene. V lost 5 bases and J 2 bases, leaving 12 bases between the germline ends. The CDR3 has 14 residues. CDR1 MNHEY and CDR2 SMNVEV come from the germline V gene (reference sequence). Written as DNA, the CDR3 is TGTGCCAGCAGTCCCCGGACCCTACAAGAGACCCAGTACTTC. Translated, it gives CASSPRTLQETQYF.

This clonotype appeared a few times. The chain is built from TRBV2 and TRBJ1-2; D is unresolved. Germline V gene sequence: CDR1 SNHLY, CDR2 FYNNEI. This CDR3 contains 16 residues. Trimming left V 2 bases short and J 0 bases short, with 13 bases between. The CDR3 protein is CASSESATRANYGYTF. Written as DNA, the CDR3 is TGTGCCAGCAGTGAATCCGCAACGAGAGCTAACTATGGCTACACCTTC.

The chain carries TRBV12-3 or TRBV12-4 and TRBJ1-1; D may be TRBD1 (6 bases). The ends were cut back, 6 bases at V and 1 base at J, with 15 bases in the middle. This CDR3 region has 15 residues. The DNA of the CDR3 is TGTGCCAGCAGACCGGGGGGGGGCCGGAACACTGAAGCTTTCTTT. Its translation is CASRPGGGRNTEAFF.

This clonotype was counted only a few times. V usage is TRBV7-9 and J usage is TRBJ2-3, with D hard to call. The germline CDR1 and CDR2 sequences are SEHNR and FQNEAQ (reference sequence). The CDR3 is 11 amino acids. V was clipped by 3 bases and J by 6 bases, with 4 bases between them. This chain's CDR3 is CASSLVDTQYF. CDR3 nucleotides: TGTGCCAGCAGCTTGGTGGATACGCAGTATTTT.